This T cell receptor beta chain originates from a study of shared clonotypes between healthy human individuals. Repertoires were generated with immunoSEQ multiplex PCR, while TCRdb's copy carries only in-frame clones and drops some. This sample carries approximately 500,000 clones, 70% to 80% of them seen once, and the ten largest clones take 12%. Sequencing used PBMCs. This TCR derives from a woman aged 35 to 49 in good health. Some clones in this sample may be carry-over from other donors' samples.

The CDR3 protein is CASHGTSGSNEQFF. As DNA, the CDR3 is TGTGCCAGTCACGGGACTAGCGGGAGCAATGAGCAGTTCTTC. The chain is built from TRBV27 and TRBJ2-1, with 14 bases fitting TRBD2. The germline gives CDR1 MNHEY, CDR2 SMNVEV (reference sequence). J was trimmed by 6 bases and V by 9 bases; bases with no gene match: 4. The CDR3 totals 14 residues.